The entry that follows covers one T cell receptor (beta chain) sequence. The V gene's germline CDR1 is SGHRS and CDR2 YFSETQ. The CDR3 loop spans 14 amino acids. The germline V and J ends were trimmed by 4 bases and 8 bases, with 18 bases remaining between them. The repertoire was sequenced with immunoSEQ multiplex PCR; TCRdb's copy has only in-frame clones and lacks some. The sample lists 150,000 to 200,000 clones, around 92% occurring once. This sample is drawn from a study of cytomegalovirus exposure and HLA in healthy donors. Study-level information: Both the 120 validation repertoires and the approximately 700 first-cohort repertoires used the same platform, as reported by a later analysis.

This sequence joins TRBV5-1 and TRBJ1-2; tentatively, D is TRBD1 (6 bases). The material sequenced was PBMCs. This TCR derives from a woman between 18 and 29 years old in good health and CMV-seropositive. CDR3 protein: CASSLGWGREGYTF. CDR3 sequence (DNA): TGCGCCAGCAGCCTGGGATGGGGGCGCGAAGGCTACACCTTC.